The 8 T cell receptor beta chains in this list originate from one sample, sequenced in a study of T-cell reconstitution after alpha-beta-depleted transplantation in children. As it was prepared, the TCRbeta library received unique molecular identifiers. One entry per CDR3 protein results from TCRdb running MiXCR on the PCR reads. The table has about 280,000 distinct CDR3 sequences, 11% seen once; the top ten hold around 24%. The sequencing used peripheral blood, collected 180 days after TCRalphabeta/CD19-depleted stem cell transplant. Receptors were obtained from a male patient between 2 and 10 years old who had a stem cell transplant for chronic granulomatous disease, so the T cells may come from the graft donor.

This clonotype was counted at least ten times. The genes are TRBV20-1 and TRBJ2-7, with 9 bases matching TRBD2. The CDR3 totals 16 residues. V lost 0 bases, J lost 4 bases, and 10 bases stayed unmatched. Germline V lookup: CDR1 DFQATT, CDR2 SNEGSKA (reference sequence). This CDR3 reads CSARDGWTSALYEQYF. CDR3 bases: TGCAGTGCTAGAGATGGGTGGACTAGCGCGCTATACGAGCAGTACTTC.

The DNA for the CDR3 is TGTGCCACCAGCAGAGCCCCAGGTGAACTGTTTTTT. Its translation: CATSRAPGELFF. The V and J genes are TRBV15 and TRBJ1-4; D remains unclear. Germline V gene sequence: CDR1 LNHNV, CDR2 YYDKDF (reference sequence). This CDR3 has 12 residues. V gave up 1 base and J gave up 12 bases, with 9 bases separating them.

This clonotype appeared many times. The chain recombines TRBV5-1 with TRBJ2-1; D is unclear. V gave up 0 bases and J gave up 0 bases, with 16 bases separating them. This CDR3 spans 18 amino acids. The germline gives CDR1 SGHRS, CDR2 YFSETQ. Written as DNA, the CDR3 is TGCGCCAGCAGCTTGGCGGGTTTAACCTCCAGCTCCTACAATGAGCAGTTCTTC. It translates to CASSLAGLTSSSYNEQFF.

The sample holds many counts of this clonotype. The V and J genes are TRBV29-1 and TRBJ2-1, with TRBD2 matching over 9 bases. The J segment lost 4 bases and the V segment lost 4 bases, leaving 5 bases of the junction unmatched. From germline, CDR1 is SQVTM and CDR2 ANQGSEA. This CDR3 comprises 14 residues. CDR3 DNA: TGCAGCGTTGCGGTTAGCGGGAGATACAATGAGCAGTTCTTC. This codes for CSVAVSGRYNEQFF.

This clonotype was counted many times. V usage is TRBV5-5 and J usage is TRBJ2-1; D might be TRBD1 or TRBD2, each matching 5 bases. V was shortened by 4 bases and J by 7 bases, with 33 bases between the two germline ends. The V gene's germline CDR1 is SGHKS and CDR2 YYEKEE (reference sequence). This CDR3 is built from 20 residues. The CDR3 region is CASSGDQGFWRSIGNNEQFF. Written as DNA, the CDR3 is TGTGCCAGCAGCGGGGACCAGGGTTTTTGGCGCAGTATCGGTAATAATGAGCAGTTCTTC. Full variable domain (rest looked up from reference TRBV5-5 and TRBJ2-1): DAGVTQSPTHLIKTRGQQVTLRCSPISGHKSVSWYQQVLGQGPQFIFQYYEKEERGRGNFPDRFSARQFPNYSSELNVNALLLGDSALYLCASSGDQGFWRSIGNNEQFFGPGTRLTVL.

This clonotype was counted many times. The DNA for the CDR3 is TGTGCCAGCAGTTTTAGGGCCCGCGGTGATAATTCACCCCTCCACTTT. This translates into CASSFRARGDNSPLHF. The chain uses TRBV12-3 or TRBV12-4 and TRBJ1-6; D remains ambiguous. V was shortened by 3 bases and J by 5 bases, with 14 bases between the two germline ends. The CDR3 runs to 16 residues.

This clonotype has ten or more counts. This rearrangement joins TRBV12-3 or TRBV12-4 to TRBJ2-3, with D unclear. V dropped 6 bases and J dropped 0 bases, with 13 bases sitting between them. This CDR3 spans 15 amino acids. The CDR3 loop reads CASSPQASSTDTQYF. CDR3 in DNA: TGTGCCAGCAGCCCCCAGGCCTCTAGCACAGATACGCAGTATTTT.

This clonotype showed up many times. The V gene is TRBV28, the J gene TRBJ2-5, with TRBD2 matching over 11 bases. The germline V gene encodes CDR1 MDHEN and CDR2 SYDVKM. The J segment lost 5 bases and the V segment lost 9 bases, leaving 20 bases of the junction unmatched. The CDR3 is 18 residues long. CDR3 DNA: TGTGCCAGACCTTCCTTAGCGGGAGGGTTTGGAGGGCCGGAGACCCAGTACTTC. It codes for CARPSLAGGFGGPETQYF.